The rows below give T cell receptor beta chains drawn from one sample of a study of T cell responses to AZD1222 COVID-19 vaccine. Method: immunoSEQ multiplex PCR; TCRdb's copy keeps in-frame clones and lacks some. The sample lists 150,000 to 200,000 clones; around 94% were seen once. Material: peripheral blood, obtained 28 days after the second dose of the MenACWY control vaccine. Receptor source: an adult who received the MenACWY meningococcal vaccine as a control. The CDR3 runs from the conserved cysteine through the conserved F or W. Fields, in order: J gene, clone size, D gene, V gene, CDR3 DNA, CDR3 protein. A D gene is named only where the DNA matches it firmly. Expanded clones get a size class; other rows say once, few or many, or leave the size out.

j_call: TRBJ1-1; clone_size: NA; d_call: TRBD1; v_call: TRBV12-5; cdr3_nt: TGTGCTAGTGCCAGCGGACAGGGATACCTGGGGGCTGAAGCTTTCTTT; cdr3_aa: CASASGQGYLGAEAFF
j_call: TRBJ1-2; clone_size: NA; d_call: NA; v_call: TRBV11-2; cdr3_nt: TGTGCCAGCAGCCCAGGACTGTCTTTTCATGGCTACACCTTC; cdr3_aa: CASSPGLSFHGYTF
j_call: TRBJ2-1; clone_size: once; d_call: NA; v_call: TRBV7-7; cdr3_nt: TGTGCCAGCAGCTCCGACTATAGCTCCTACAATGAGCAGTTCTTC; cdr3_aa: CASSSDYSSYNEQFF
j_call: TRBJ1-2; clone_size: NA; d_call: NA; v_call: TRBV6-6; cdr3_nt: TGTGCCAGCAGCGGGGTTGAGACGGGAAACTATGGCTACACCTTC; cdr3_aa: CASSGVETGNYGYTF
j_call: TRBJ1-5; clone_size: NA; d_call: TRBD1; v_call: TRBV27; cdr3_nt: TGTGCCAGCACCTCGAGTGGGGCCCGGGACAGTCATCAGCCCCAGCATTTT; cdr3_aa: CASTSSGARDSHQPQHF
j_call: TRBJ2-3; clone_size: NA; d_call: TRBD2; v_call: TRBV7-2; cdr3_nt: TGTGCGAGCGGGACTAGCGGCACAGATACGCAGTATTTT; cdr3_aa: CASGTSGTDTQYF
j_call: TRBJ2-3; clone_size: NA; d_call: TRBD2; v_call: TRBV9; cdr3_nt: TGTGCCAGCAGCGTAGATGCGGGAGTCACAGATACGCAGTATTTT; cdr3_aa: CASSVDAGVTDTQYF
j_call: TRBJ1-2; clone_size: NA; d_call: NA; v_call: TRBV2; cdr3_nt: TGTGCCAGCAGTGGGGGACAAAACAGAGGATATGGCTACACCTTC; cdr3_aa: CASSGGQNRGYGYTF
j_call: TRBJ2-7; clone_size: once; d_call: NA; v_call: TRBV3-1/TRBV3-2; cdr3_nt: TGTGCCAGCAGCCAAGAATATCAGGGCCCGCGGGGATCCTACGAGCAGTACTTC; cdr3_aa: CASSQEYQGPRGSYEQYF
j_call: TRBJ2-2; clone_size: once; d_call: TRBD2; v_call: TRBV7-3; cdr3_nt: TGTGCCAGCAGCTCCGGACTAGCTGACACCGGGGAGCTGTTTTTT; cdr3_aa: CASSSGLADTGELFF
j_call: TRBJ2-3; clone_size: NA; d_call: NA; v_call: TRBV5-4; cdr3_nt: TGTGCCAGCAGCTTACCCGGGACTCCGATTAGCACAGATACGCAGTATTTT; cdr3_aa: CASSLPGTPISTDTQYF
j_call: TRBJ1-3; clone_size: NA; d_call: TRBD1; v_call: TRBV28; cdr3_nt: TGTGCCAGCAGGCTCCACACGGGACAGGGTGGGAACACCATATATTTT; cdr3_aa: CASRLHTGQGGNTIYF
j_call: TRBJ2-2; clone_size: NA; d_call: NA; v_call: TRBV14; cdr3_nt: TGTGCCAGCAGCCATCCCAAGGGGCCGCCCGGGGAGCTGTTTTTT; cdr3_aa: CASSHPKGPPGELFF
j_call: TRBJ1-5; clone_size: once; d_call: NA; v_call: TRBV6-6; cdr3_nt: TGTGCCAGCAGTTACCTATCAGGGTTGAGCAATCAGCCCCAGCATTTT; cdr3_aa: CASSYLSGLSNQPQHF
j_call: TRBJ2-1; clone_size: NA; d_call: NA; v_call: TRBV7-3; cdr3_nt: TGTGCCAGCAGCTCATTCGAGAGCTCCTACAATGAGCAGTTCTTC; cdr3_aa: CASSSFESSYNEQFF
j_call: TRBJ2-7; clone_size: NA; d_call: TRBD2; v_call: TRBV6-5; cdr3_nt: TGTGCCAGCAGGCTGACTAGCGGGAGCTCCTACGAGCAGTACTTC; cdr3_aa: CASRLTSGSSYEQYF
j_call: TRBJ1-6; clone_size: NA; d_call: NA; v_call: TRBV9; cdr3_nt: TGTGCCAGCAGCGAGAACCTGGGCGATAATTCACCCCTCCACTTT; cdr3_aa: CASSENLGDNSPLHF
j_call: TRBJ1-2; clone_size: NA; d_call: NA; v_call: TRBV4-3; cdr3_nt: TGCGCCAGCAGCCAAGATCACGGGGGGGACTATGGCTACACCTTC; cdr3_aa: CASSQDHGGDYGYTF
j_call: TRBJ1-2; clone_size: NA; d_call: NA; v_call: TRBV15; cdr3_nt: TGTGCCACCAGCAGAGAGGGACGACAGAGCTATGGCTACACCTTC; cdr3_aa: CATSREGRQSYGYTF
j_call: TRBJ2-1; clone_size: NA; d_call: TRBD2; v_call: TRBV24-1; cdr3_nt: TGTGCCACCAGTGATTTAGGGACTAGCGTCAATGAGCAGTTCTTC; cdr3_aa: CATSDLGTSVNEQFF
j_call: TRBJ1-1; clone_size: NA; d_call: NA; v_call: TRBV30; cdr3_nt: TGTGCCTGGAGGGGTGGGTACCGTGAAGCTTTCTTT; cdr3_aa: CAWRGGYREAFF
j_call: TRBJ1-4; clone_size: NA; d_call: NA; v_call: TRBV5-4; cdr3_nt: TGTGCCAGCAGCTTGGGGGGTAGGGAAAAACTGTTTTTT; cdr3_aa: CASSLGGREKLFF
j_call: TRBJ2-7; clone_size: NA; d_call: NA; v_call: TRBV28; cdr3_nt: TGTGCCAGCAGTTTATTTGCCTACGAGCAGTACTTC; cdr3_aa: CASSLFAYEQYF
j_call: TRBJ1-5; clone_size: NA; d_call: TRBD1; v_call: TRBV10-3; cdr3_nt: TGTGCCATCAGTGGGCTTCCGAAAGGACAGGGCCAGCCCCAGCATTTT; cdr3_aa: CAISGLPKGQGQPQHF
j_call: TRBJ1-1; clone_size: NA; d_call: NA; v_call: TRBV5-1; cdr3_nt: TGCGCCAGCAGCTCCTTCGGAGAAGAAGCTTTCTTT; cdr3_aa: CASSSFGEEAFF
j_call: TRBJ1-2; clone_size: NA; d_call: NA; v_call: TRBV6-1; cdr3_nt: TGTGCCAGCAGTGAAAGAGGGGAGAGGAGCTACACCTTC; cdr3_aa: CASSERGERSYTF
j_call: TRBJ1-2; clone_size: NA; d_call: NA; v_call: TRBV19; cdr3_nt: TGTGCCAGTACCCCGGCGACAGGATATGGCTACACCTTC; cdr3_aa: CASTPATGYGYTF
j_call: TRBJ2-5; clone_size: NA; d_call: TRBD2; v_call: TRBV7-8; cdr3_nt: TGTGCCAGCAGGTCGGTAGCGGGAGAGTGGGAGACCCAGTACTTC; cdr3_aa: CASRSVAGEWETQYF
j_call: TRBJ1-1; clone_size: NA; d_call: NA; v_call: TRBV30; cdr3_nt: TGTGCCTGGAGGAAACAGGGAATCACTGAAGCTTTCTTT; cdr3_aa: CAWRKQGITEAFF
j_call: TRBJ1-4; clone_size: NA; d_call: TRBD1; v_call: TRBV15; cdr3_nt: TGTGCCACCAGCAGAGGACAGGGTGCAACTAATGAAAAACTGTTTTTT; cdr3_aa: CATSRGQGATNEKLFF
j_call: TRBJ2-3; clone_size: NA; d_call: TRBD1; v_call: TRBV7-9; cdr3_nt: TGTGCCAGCAGCCGACAGGGCTCCCCAGATACGCAGTATTTT; cdr3_aa: CASSRQGSPDTQYF
j_call: TRBJ2-7; clone_size: once; d_call: TRBD1; v_call: TRBV9; cdr3_nt: TGTGCCAGCAGCGTAGCGTCCGGACAGGACTCCTACGAGCAGTACTTC; cdr3_aa: CASSVASGQDSYEQYF
j_call: TRBJ1-5; clone_size: NA; d_call: NA; v_call: TRBV7-8; cdr3_nt: TGTGCCAGCAGCTCGGACAGTAACAGTCAGCCCCAGCATTTT; cdr3_aa: CASSSDSNSQPQHF
j_call: TRBJ2-1; clone_size: NA; d_call: TRBD2; v_call: TRBV24-1; cdr3_nt: TGTGCCACCAGTGGCCGGTTTAGCGGGAGTAATGAGCAGTTCTTC; cdr3_aa: CATSGRFSGSNEQFF
j_call: TRBJ2-1; clone_size: NA; d_call: TRBD2; v_call: TRBV20-1; cdr3_nt: TGCAGTGCTAGTGGCGCTAGCGGGAAAAATGAGCAGTTCTTC; cdr3_aa: CSASGASGKNEQFF
j_call: TRBJ1-3; clone_size: once; d_call: NA; v_call: TRBV5-1; cdr3_nt: TGCGCCAGCAAGACAGCCACAGGCGGAAACACCATATATTTT; cdr3_aa: CASKTATGGNTIYF
j_call: TRBJ1-1; clone_size: NA; d_call: NA; v_call: TRBV11-1; cdr3_nt: TGTGCCAGCTCTATCGGTTGGGACACTGAAGCTTTCTTT; cdr3_aa: CASSIGWDTEAFF
j_call: TRBJ2-5; clone_size: NA; d_call: NA; v_call: TRBV4-2; cdr3_nt: TGTGCCAGCAGCCATACTAAGGGAAGACAAGAGACCCAGTACTTC; cdr3_aa: CASSHTKGRQETQYF
j_call: TRBJ1-1; clone_size: NA; d_call: TRBD1; v_call: TRBV4-1; cdr3_nt: TGCGCCAGCAGCCAAGAGATCAGGACAGGGAACACTGAAGCTTTCTTT; cdr3_aa: CASSQEIRTGNTEAFF
j_call: TRBJ2-2; clone_size: NA; d_call: NA; v_call: TRBV2; cdr3_nt: TGTGCCAGCAGTGAATCAAAGTTTACCGGGGAGCTGTTTTTT; cdr3_aa: CASSESKFTGELFF
j_call: TRBJ1-5; clone_size: NA; d_call: NA; v_call: TRBV15; cdr3_nt: TGTGCCACCAGCAGAACCCTGGAAACATCAAAAAATAGCAATCAGCCCCAGCATTTT; cdr3_aa: CATSRTLETSKNSNQPQHF
j_call: TRBJ1-1; clone_size: NA; d_call: NA; v_call: TRBV21-1; cdr3_nt: TGTGCCAGCAGCCCACAACGAATGGGGGGTCCGCCTTTCTTT; cdr3_aa: CASSPQRMGGPPFF
j_call: TRBJ2-3; clone_size: once; d_call: NA; v_call: TRBV11-2; cdr3_nt: TGTGCCAGCAGCCCGAGTCGGGGGCATACTGGGGGTACGCAGTATTTT; cdr3_aa: CASSPSRGHTGGTQYF
j_call: TRBJ1-5; clone_size: once; d_call: NA; v_call: TRBV25-1; cdr3_nt: TGTGCCAGCAGTGAATCGAAGGAGGATCAGCCCCAGCATTTT; cdr3_aa: CASSESKEDQPQHF
j_call: TRBJ1-1; clone_size: NA; d_call: NA; v_call: TRBV19; cdr3_nt: TGTGCCAGTAGTACCCGGGGGGGTGGCACTGAAGCTTTCTTT; cdr3_aa: CASSTRGGGTEAFF
j_call: TRBJ1-2; clone_size: NA; d_call: NA; v_call: TRBV3-1/TRBV3-2; cdr3_nt: TGTGCCAGCAGCCAAGACTTGTTGCCCGGCTACACCTTC; cdr3_aa: CASSQDLLPGYTF
j_call: TRBJ1-2; clone_size: NA; d_call: TRBD1; v_call: TRBV5-4; cdr3_nt: TGTGCCAGCAGCTTTCCAGGGGGCGATGGCTACACCTTC; cdr3_aa: CASSFPGGDGYTF
j_call: TRBJ2-2; clone_size: few; d_call: TRBD1; v_call: TRBV7-2; cdr3_nt: TGTGCCAGCAGCTTATTTGTACAGGGGGCTTATACCGGGGAGCTGTTTTTT; cdr3_aa: CASSLFVQGAYTGELFF
j_call: TRBJ2-3; clone_size: NA; d_call: TRBD1; v_call: TRBV9; cdr3_nt: TGTGCCAGCAGCCTCCGGGACAGGGGCTTTTCGGTAGATACGCAGTATTTT; cdr3_aa: CASSLRDRGFSVDTQYF
j_call: TRBJ1-1; clone_size: NA; d_call: TRBD1; v_call: TRBV10-3; cdr3_nt: TGTGCCACCCAGGGGGCAGAGAACACTGAAGCTTTCTTT; cdr3_aa: CATQGAENTEAFF
j_call: TRBJ2-1; clone_size: NA; d_call: TRBD2; v_call: TRBV28; cdr3_nt: TGTGCCAGCAGCCCCTCCAAGGGACTAGCGGGAGTTTTATGGGGGAATGAGCAGTTCTTC; cdr3_aa: CASSPSKGLAGVLWGNEQFF
j_call: TRBJ2-5; clone_size: NA; d_call: NA; v_call: TRBV7-3; cdr3_nt: TGTGCCAGCAGCTTGACTCGGACCTCACAAGAGACCCAGTACTTC; cdr3_aa: CASSLTRTSQETQYF
j_call: TRBJ1-3; clone_size: NA; d_call: NA; v_call: TRBV7-2; cdr3_nt: TGTGCCAGCAGCTTAGCAGGGGGAAACACCATATATTTT; cdr3_aa: CASSLAGGNTIYF
j_call: TRBJ1-6; clone_size: NA; d_call: TRBD1; v_call: TRBV5-1; cdr3_nt: TGCGCCAGCAGCTTGGCCGTGGGACAGGGAGGGTCACCCCTCCACTTT; cdr3_aa: CASSLAVGQGGSPLHF
j_call: TRBJ1-5; clone_size: NA; d_call: NA; v_call: TRBV19; cdr3_nt: TGTGCCAGTACCCGGGGGCTCAGCAATCAGCCCCAGCATTTT; cdr3_aa: CASTRGLSNQPQHF
j_call: TRBJ1-6; clone_size: NA; d_call: NA; v_call: TRBV3-1/TRBV3-2; cdr3_nt: TGTGCCAGCAGCCCGAGGGACGGTGGGAATTCACCCCTCCACTTT; cdr3_aa: CASSPRDGGNSPLHF
j_call: TRBJ1-1; clone_size: NA; d_call: TRBD1; v_call: TRBV19; cdr3_nt: TGTGCCAGTAAATGGACAGGGGTGAACACTGAAGCTTTCTTT; cdr3_aa: CASKWTGVNTEAFF
j_call: TRBJ2-1; clone_size: NA; d_call: TRBD2; v_call: TRBV11-3; cdr3_nt: TGTGCCAGCAGCTGGAGGGCTAGCGGGAGGACTTACAATGAGCAGTTCTTC; cdr3_aa: CASSWRASGRTYNEQFF
j_call: TRBJ1-5; clone_size: NA; d_call: NA; v_call: TRBV3-1/TRBV3-2; cdr3_nt: TGTGCCAGCAGCCAAGCGGGTCAGCCCCAGCATTTT; cdr3_aa: CASSQAGQPQHF
j_call: TRBJ2-2; clone_size: NA; d_call: NA; v_call: TRBV5-6; cdr3_nt: TGTGCCAGCAGCTTCATACCTCGCAACACCGGGGAGCTGTTTTTT; cdr3_aa: CASSFIPRNTGELFF